The entry below describes one T cell receptor beta chain. The table lists this clone with a few counts. Its binding antigen is unknown. No much larger clonotype is one base removed from it; base qualities were not supplied. Libraries were made using the immunoSEQ multiplex PCR assay. The original pipeline was this. A statistical classification framework was built to diagnose cytomegalovirus status from the catalog of TCR beta chain sequences. TCRdb provides this immuneACCESS table in a form limited to in-frame rearrangements. Some clones are lacking; in checked studies, under half of them reflect an unresolved V gene, and why the rest are absent is not known. V and J calls plus clone size are reproduced from that table; the DNA served to infer D and trimming. The sample table shows 300,000 to 400,000 clones, and 88% are seen once. Around 0.96% of the sample comes from the top ten. Separate from the approximately 670-subject first cohort, the validation cohort of 90 to 150 subjects was the group to which the donors belonged.

The data were obtained in a study of cytomegalovirus exposure and HLA in healthy donors (dated by TCRdb to the late 2010s). General notes on the study: According to a later analysis, one platform produced both the roughly 130 validation repertoires and the 730 or so repertoires of the first cohort. The study aimed to test whether signatures of past pathogen exposure could be identified by cataloging public T cell receptors. Besides the first cohort of roughly 660 subjects, a separate validation cohort made up of 90 to 150 different subjects was used. High-throughput TCR immunosequencing, statistical association of individual TCRs with disease status, and machine learning were combined to predict cytomegalovirus infection status.

The germline V gene encodes CDR1 SGHRS and CDR2 YFSETQ. Including cysteine and phenylalanine, the CDR3 has 14 amino acids. Only the CDR3 part of the read is kept: 42 bases, read in frame from the first base. V drops 4 bases and J drops 5 bases, leaving 16 bases in between. Results the study describes overall, beyond this receptor: It was suggested by the authors that the approach could potentially be generalized to other disease states and immunological phenotypes. A later analysis lacked HLA typing for the validation cohort, so it scored co-occurrence in that cohort across all 120 repertoires. The classifier was reported to diagnose cytomegalovirus status with high specificity and sensitivity in both the original and validation cohorts. Most TCR sequences were seen in very few donors, while some public TCRs were found in many individuals. Subsequent analysis determined that TCRs grouped into clusters in the first cohort also showed a tendency toward co-occurrence across the 120 validation repertoires, and 90% to 95% of cluster scores exceeded 0. In vitro tests confirmed that a few of the cytomegalovirus-associated TCR beta chains recognize cytomegalovirus antigens. A total of some 180 TCR beta chains were listed by the study as associated with cytomegalovirus.

The sequenced material came from PBMCs. The V and J segments used are TRBV5-1 and TRBJ2-7; 8 matching bases give a weak D call of TRBD1. The source of this sequence is a man aged 30-40 years in good health and CMV-seronegative. In nucleotides, the sequence is TGCGCCAGCAGCACTAGACAGGGGAGGGACGAGCAGTACTTC. Its coded protein is CASSTRQGRDEQYF.